Reported below is one T cell receptor beta chain. Antigen unknown. A linear amplification protocol produced the TCR libraries from about 0.45 ug of total RNA. Original data processing: Some 77,000 TCR alpha transcripts were sequenced from four or five healthy donors. TCRdb re-analysed the reads in MiXCR, keeping a single row per CDR3 protein. TCRdb, not the authors, supplied the V and J calls. The table lists 200,000 or so distinct CDR3 sequences, about 74% of them singletons, with 2% to 2.5% in the top ten. Per the germline V gene, CDR1 is SQVTM and CDR2 is ANQGSEA. Trimming stripped 7 bases from V and 3 bases from J, with 15 bases between. The CDR3 is made up of 14 amino acids. Naive CD4+ cells were sorted as CD4+CD8-CD45RO-CD45RA+; naive CD8+ as CD8+CD4-CD45RA+CD27bright. This sample was taken from a study of healthy donors' naive CD4 and CD8 T cells. Study findings and constraints: Reportedly, most V and J gene segments showed naive CD4+ versus CD8+ bias.

The clonotype was recovered from a pool of human donors in good health; the sample pools cells from several healthy donors. The rearrangement joins TRBV29-1 to TRBJ2-2; perhaps TRBD1 as D (5 bases). The sequencing input was naive CD4+ and CD8+ T cells sorted from blood, pooled from several donors. The CDR3 DNA reads TGCAGCGCCGCCGCCCCAGGGTACACCGGGGAGCTGTTTTTT. Encoded protein: CSAAAPGYTGELFF.